The 13 T cell receptor beta chains given below trace back to one sample, sequenced in a study of T cells in Graves' hyperthyroidism and ophthalmopathy. TCR beta CDR3 sequences were amplified from RNA transcripts. The HTBI primer set was used in a first-round RT-PCR of the TCR CDR3. One entry per CDR3 protein results from TCRdb running MiXCR on the multiplex PCR reads. The sample includes around 300,000 distinct CDR3 sequences, roughly 13% of them seen just once. Sequenced input: blood. These TCRs come from a woman aged 40 to 50 with Graves' ophthalmopathy.

This clonotype showed up just a few times. The chain joins TRBV29-1 to TRBJ2-1; 7 bases are a match to TRBD2. V was clipped by 5 bases and J by 0 bases; unmatched bases: 4. Looked up from germline, CDR1 is SQVTM and CDR2 is ANQGSEA. The CDR3 sequence is 14 residues long. Here the CDR3 reads CSVMGGSSYNEQFF. The CDR3 DNA follows: TGCAGCGTTATGGGAGGGAGCTCCTACAATGAGCAGTTCTTC.

The CDR3 nucleotides are TGTGCCAGCAGCTTTGGGGAGGCCGACACCGGGGAGCTGTTTTTT. This codes for CASSFGEADTGELFF. The rearrangement joins TRBV7-9 to TRBJ2-2, with D tentatively TRBD2 (6 bases). The CDR3 sequence is 15 residues long. Germline values: CDR1 SEHNR, CDR2 FQNEAQ (reference sequence). V was clipped by 3 bases and J by 3 bases, with 11 bases between them.

J is TRBJ2-3 and V is TRBV20-1; 8 positions agree with TRBD1. V dropped 4 bases and J dropped 4; count of bases not matched to a gene: 13. Germline assignment: CDR1 DFQATT and CDR2 SNEGSKA (reference sequence). The CDR3 consists of 16 residues. The CDR3 here is CSANWFVQGAADTQYF. The DNA for the CDR3 is TGCAGTGCTAATTGGTTTGTGCAGGGGGCGGCAGATACGCAGTATTTT.

This clonotype was seen repeatedly, ten times or more. The chain joins TRBV5-1 to TRBJ1-2; possibly TRBD1 for D (5 bases). The germline V gene encodes CDR1 SGHRS and CDR2 YFSETQ. Trimming took 0 bases from V and 2 from J, leaving 8 bases between them. This CDR3 is built from 14 residues. The CDR3 DNA sequence: TGCGCCAGCAGCTTGGGTCCAGGGAACTATGGCTACACCTTC. As protein: CASSLGPGNYGYTF.

The chain is built from TRBV14 and TRBJ2-6; tentatively, D is TRBD1 or TRBD2 (6 bases each). V lost 2 bases, J lost 1 base, and 15 bases lay in between. Germline V CDR1 and CDR2: SGHDN, FVKESK. This CDR3 is built from 18 residues. CDR3: CASSQIGQGRSGANVLTF. CDR3 nucleotide sequence: TGTGCCAGCAGCCAAATCGGCCAGGGGAGGTCTGGGGCCAACGTCCTGACTTTC.

The chain combines TRBV20-1 with TRBJ2-7; possibly TRBD1 for D (5 bases). Germline loops: CDR1 DFQATT, CDR2 SNEGSKA (reference sequence). CDR3 size: 15 residues. V was clipped by 0 bases and J by 3 bases, with 15 bases between them. The chain's CDR3 is CSARDFGAANYEQYF. The CDR3, as DNA: TGCAGTGCTAGAGACTTTGGGGCAGCCAACTACGAGCAGTACTTC.

This clonotype has ten or more counts. V gene TRBV20-1 combines with J gene TRBJ2-7, with D maybe TRBD1 (6 bases). The germline V gene encodes CDR1 DFQATT and CDR2 SNEGSKA (reference sequence). CDR3 size: 12 residues. Trimming took off 1 base at V and 4 bases at J, with 8 bases between the two ends. The CDR3 DNA reads as TGCAGTGCTAGAGGCCAGGGGTACGAGCAGTACTTC. Translated: CSARGQGYEQYF.

This clonotype was found many times. For the CDR3, the DNA is TGTGCCAGCAAAGGGGGCTCTGCCTACAATGAGCAGTTCTTC. The encoded protein is CASKGGSAYNEQFF. The rearrangement joins TRBV12-3 or TRBV12-4 to TRBJ2-1; TRBD1 agrees at 7 bases. The CDR3 is made up of 14 amino acids. Trimming took 7 bases from V and 2 from J; bases not matched to a gene: 5.

Points on this clonotype: A much larger clone lies a single base off, so this may be a read error. The gene calls are TRBV5-6 and TRBJ1-2; maybe TRBD1 (5 bases). Trimming took 2 bases from V and 6 from J, leaving 11 bases between them. This CDR3 has 13 residues. Germline CDR1 and CDR2: SGHDT and YYEEEE. CDR3 region: CASSFEGRDGYTF. CDR3 nucleotide sequence: TGTGCCAGCAGCTTCGAGGGGCGCGATGGCTACACCTTC.

In its sample, this clonotype was seen a few times. This chain links TRBV2 with TRBJ1-2; TRBD1 is a possible D gene (5 bases). Germline CDR1 and CDR2: SNHLY and FYNNEI. The V gene lost 6 bases and the J gene lost 4 bases, with 6 bases spanning the gap. The CDR3 loop spans 11 amino acids. The CDR3 loop is CASRQAYGYTF. The DNA for the CDR3 is TGTGCCAGCAGACAGGCCTATGGCTACACCTTC.

This clonotype was seen ten or more times. The CDR3 DNA reads TGTGCCAGCAGTTTGTCGGGGAGGATGAACACTGAAGCTTTCTTT. This gives the protein CASSLSGRMNTEAFF. V gene TRBV12-3 or TRBV12-4 combines with J gene TRBJ1-1; D ambiguous. This CDR3 is built from 15 residues. The ends were cut back, 3 bases at V and 0 bases at J, with 11 bases in the middle.

This clonotype has ten or more counts. The chain has TRBV28 and TRBJ1-5; TRBD1 matches 8 bases. This CDR3 spans 15 amino acids. In germline, CDR1 is MDHEN, CDR2 SYDVKM. The ends lost 6 bases at V and 5 bases at J; junction bases unmatched: 9. Here the CDR3 DNA reads TGTGCCAGCAGCTTTCGGACAGGGTGGGATCAGCCCCAGCATTTT. It encodes CASSFRTGWDQPQHF.

This clonotype came up many times. This chain links TRBV20-1 with TRBJ1-1; D gene ambiguous. V lost 4 bases, J lost 7 bases, and 13 bases lay in between. Germline CDR1 DFQATT, CDR2 SNEGSKA (reference sequence). CDR3 length: 12 residues. CDR3 amino acids: CSANLGPDEAFF. DNA for the CDR3: TGCAGTGCTAACCTCGGACCCGATGAAGCTTTCTTT.